This T cell receptor (beta chain) was sequenced during a study of monozygotic twins with inflammatory bowel disease. Comments on this clonotype: Its antigen is undetermined.

The CDR3 is 17 residues long. CDR1 and CDR2 from the germline V gene are KGHDR and SFDVKD. Study outcomes and limitations: Especially where disease activity was present, IBD patients had fewer clonotypes in common with others than healthy twins did. A distinction between different T cell subtypes was not possible.

TCRdb reprocessed the 5' RACE reads; each CDR3 protein has one entry and no DNA is given. Recorded for this sample: more than 85,000 distinct CDR3 sequences. The authors isolated total RNA from whole blood without sorting T cells. This clonotype originated in a human donor with ulcerative colitis or Crohn's disease, or a healthy co-twin of an affected twin (not recorded which). The chain is built from TRBV24-1 and TRBJ2-1; TCRdb selects TRBD2, and the lack of DNA leaves this call unchecked. Sequenced material: blood. This CDR3 is CATSDFRTSGRGNEQFF.